This is a list of T cell receptor beta chains from one sample in a study of blood T cell repertoires in COVID-19. Method: immunoSEQ multiplex PCR; TCRdb's copy keeps in-frame clones and lacks some. The sample has tens of thousands of clones; approximately 82% are singletons. Sequencing used peripheral blood. These receptors originate from a man in his sixties with acute or convalescent COVID-19. CDR3s include the opening cysteine and the closing phenylalanine or tryptophan. D genes are given only for firm matches. Size is omitted from some rows. Given values are once, few, many or a class for expanded clones.

size	V	D	J	CDR3	DNA
.	TRBV30	TRBD1	TRBJ1-2	CAWRGQGIPGDYGYTF	TGTGCCTGGAGAGGACAGGGGATCCCCGGGGACTATGGCTACACCTTC
.	TRBV19	TRBD1	TRBJ1-5	CASRTGVNQPQHF	TGTGCCAGTAGGACAGGGGTCAATCAGCCCCAGCATTTT
.	TRBV14	.	TRBJ2-7	CASNHEGAAYEQYF	TGTGCCAGCAACCACGAGGGAGCGGCCTACGAGCAGTACTTC
.	TRBV29-1	TRBD2	TRBJ2-1	CSVFRGDNEQFF	TGCAGCGTCTTTCGGGGGGACAATGAGCAGTTCTTC
.	TRBV11-3	.	TRBJ2-1	CASSLQGGSYNEQFF	TGTGCCAGCAGCTTACAGGGTGGGTCCTACAATGAGCAGTTCTTC
.	TRBV19	TRBD1	TRBJ1-1	CASSISGQGGTEAFF	TGTGCCAGTAGTATCTCGGGACAGGGCGGCACTGAAGCTTTCTTT
once	TRBV5-1	TRBD1	TRBJ1-1	CASSSTGIGTEAFF	TGCGCCAGCAGCTCGACAGGGATCGGCACTGAAGCTTTCTTT
.	TRBV7-6	.	TRBJ1-2	CASSSEQIGGYTF	TGTGCCAGCAGCTCTGAACAGATCGGTGGCTACACCTTC
.	TRBV7-6	.	TRBJ2-1	CASSGNQVEQFF	TGTGCCAGCAGCGGTAACCAGGTTGAGCAGTTCTTC
.	TRBV7-7	TRBD2	TRBJ2-5	CASSLRGGLEETQYF	TGTGCTAGCAGCTTACGGGGGGGCTTGGAGGAGACCCAGTACTTC
.	TRBV19	.	TRBJ1-5	CASTLGRMAGQPQHF	TGTGCCAGTACCCTGGGCAGGATGGCGGGTCAGCCCCAGCATTTT
.	TRBV5-6	TRBD2	TRBJ2-5	CASGLAGVTQYF	TGTGCCAGCGGTCTTGCGGGGGTGACCCAGTACTTC
.	TRBV7-2	.	TRBJ2-3	CASSLFESRGWQYF	TGTGCCAGCAGCTTATTTGAATCCAGAGGATGGCAGTATTTT
few	TRBV29-1	.	TRBJ1-1	CSTQQGKNTEAFF	TGCAGCACCCAACAGGGAAAGAACACTGAAGCTTTCTTT
.	TRBV6-5	TRBD1	TRBJ1-5	CASTQGALQPQHF	TGTGCCAGCACCCAGGGGGCATTACAGCCCCAGCATTTT
.	TRBV27	.	TRBJ2-3	CASSDREVDTQYF	TGTGCCAGCAGCGATCGAGAGGTGGATACGCAGTATTTT
once	TRBV5-5	TRBD2	TRBJ2-1	CASSVSGGGNEQFF	TGTGCCAGCAGCGTTAGCGGGGGGGGCAATGAGCAGTTCTTC
.	TRBV2	TRBD1	TRBJ1-5	CASKRQGAVQPQHF	TGTGCCAGCAAAAGGCAGGGGGCCGTTCAGCCCCAGCATTTT
.	TRBV19	.	TRBJ1-1	CASSPSQGNEAFF	TGTGCCAGTAGTCCTTCACAGGGAAATGAAGCTTTCTTT
.	TRBV7-2	.	TRBJ2-7	CASSLGAGAAYEQYF	TGTGCCAGCAGCTTAGGAGCTGGGGCAGCCTACGAGCAGTACTTC
.	TRBV10-3	.	TRBJ2-2	CAISEGQKAAGELFF	TGTGCCATCAGTGAGGGTCAGAAAGCGGCCGGGGAGCTGTTTTTT
.	TRBV28	TRBD1	TRBJ1-5	CASSHRGPSRPQHF	TGTGCCAGCAGCCACAGGGGACCCTCACGGCCCCAGCATTTT
.	TRBV6-1	TRBD2	TRBJ2-5	CASSEGETLAGADQTQYF	TGTGCCAGCAGTGAGGGGGAGACCCTAGCGGGGGCAGATCAGACCCAGTACTTC
few	TRBV28	.	TRBJ1-6	CASGPSTLHF	TGTGCCAGCGGGCCGTCCACCCTCCACTTT
.	TRBV12-3/TRBV12-4	.	TRBJ1-1	CASLRSGYPEAFF	TGTGCCAGCCTTCGCTCAGGGTACCCTGAAGCTTTCTTT
.	TRBV6-1	.	TRBJ2-1	CASSEASIEQFF	TGTGCCAGCAGTGAAGCAAGCATTGAGCAGTTCTTC
.	TRBV9	.	TRBJ1-1	CASSVDRGRGTEAFF	TGTGCCAGCAGCGTAGATCGGGGCAGGGGCACTGAAGCTTTCTTT
.	TRBV7-2	TRBD2	TRBJ2-1	CASTGTSGRLGNEQFF	TGTGCCAGCACTGGGACTAGCGGGAGGCTCGGGAATGAGCAGTTCTTC
once	TRBV5-4	TRBD1	TRBJ2-3	CASSSRDRVTDTQYF	TGTGCCAGCAGCAGCCGGGACAGGGTAACAGATACGCAGTATTTT
.	TRBV9	TRBD1	TRBJ1-2	CTSSEGTGGVYGYTF	TGTACCAGCAGCGAGGGGACAGGGGGCGTTTATGGCTACACCTTC
.	TRBV27	.	TRBJ2-2	CASSGTTLNTGELFF	TGTGCCAGCTCAGGGACAACCCTCAACACCGGGGAGCTGTTTTTT
.	TRBV5-5	.	TRBJ2-2	CASSFSLTGTGELFF	TGTGCCAGCAGCTTCTCCCTTACAGGGACCGGGGAGCTGTTTTTT
.	TRBV2	.	TRBJ2-7	CASCTDYFSEQYF	TGTGCCAGTTGTACGGACTATTTTTCCGAGCAGTACTTC
.	TRBV15	.	TRBJ2-3	CATSREGRRGDTQYF	TGTGCCACCAGCAGAGAGGGTCGAAGGGGGGATACGCAGTATTTT
few	TRBV19	TRBD1	TRBJ1-1	CASSPRDSRATEAFF	TGTGCCAGTAGTCCAAGGGACAGTCGGGCCACTGAAGCTTTCTTT
.	TRBV2	.	TRBJ1-1	CASSVGTEAFF	TGTGCCAGCAGTGTAGGGACAGAAGCTTTCTTT
.	TRBV6-5	TRBD1	TRBJ1-2	CASSYQHSGTGDGYTF	TGTGCCAGCAGTTACCAACACTCCGGGACAGGGGACGGCTACACCTTC
.	TRBV6-2/TRBV6-3	TRBD1	TRBJ2-3	CASSYILGQGNF	TGTGCCAGCAGTTACATTCTTGGACAGGGGAATTTT
.	TRBV7-2	.	TRBJ1-2	CASSPAGANYGYTF	TGTGCCAGCAGCCCCGCCGGGGCTAACTATGGCTACACCTTC
few	TRBV6-2/TRBV6-3	.	TRBJ1-1	CASSRGQNTEAFF	TGTGCCAGCAGTAGAGGACAGAACACTGAAGCTTTCTTT
.	TRBV6-5	.	TRBJ2-1	CASSSPQGGYNEQFF	TGTGCCAGCAGTTCCCCCCAGGGGGGCTACAATGAGCAGTTCTTC
.	TRBV3-1/TRBV3-2	.	TRBJ1-3	CASSILSGNTIYF	TGTGCCAGCAGCATTCTCTCTGGAAACACCATATATTTT
.	TRBV7-2	TRBD2	TRBJ2-1	CASTIAGRNEQFF	TGTGCCAGCACTATAGCGGGGAGGAATGAGCAGTTCTTC
.	TRBV2	.	TRBJ2-7	CASTNPSSYEQYF	TGTGCCAGCACGAATCCGAGCTCCTACGAGCAGTACTTC
.	TRBV19	.	TRBJ1-1	CASSIDHAGTEAFF	TGTGCCAGTAGTATAGATCACGCAGGAACTGAAGCTTTCTTT
.	TRBV19	.	TRBJ2-2	CASSISNGVTGELFF	TGTGCCAGTAGTATCAGTAACGGGGTGACCGGGGAGCTGTTTTTT
.	TRBV7-8	TRBD1	TRBJ1-2	CASSLRTGGAANYGYTF	TGTGCCAGCAGCTTAAGGACAGGGGGCGCCGCTAACTATGGCTACACCTTC